Listed here are 21 T cell receptor beta chains from one sample, sequenced in a study of T cell responses to AZD1222 COVID-19 vaccine. The table came from immunoSEQ multiplex PCR; TCRdb's copy has only in-frame clones and leaves some out. The sample contains around 160,000 clones, approximately 94% of which appear only once. The sequencing used peripheral blood, collected 28 days after the second AZD1222 dose. These receptor sequences come from an adult who received the AZD1222 COVID-19 vaccine.

The chain employs TRBV19 and TRBJ2-1, with 7 positions matching TRBD1. The CDR3 extends over 15 amino acids. With 4 bases clipped from V and 5 bases from J, the junction kept 8 bases outside the gene matches. The germline gives CDR1 LNHDA, CDR2 SQIVND (reference sequence). In DNA, the CDR3 is TGTGCCAGTAGTAGCCCAGGGGGATCGAACAATGAGCAGTTCTTC. It specifies CASSSPGGSNNEQFF.

The chain has TRBV21-1 and TRBJ1-1. TRBV21-1 is assigned pseudogene status. This CDR3 comprises 16 residues. The CDR3: CASSKERCLANTEAFF. The CDR3 DNA follows: TGTGCCAGCAGCAAAGAGAGGTGTCTTGCGAACACTGAAGCTTTCTTT.

The V and J genes are TRBV6-5 and TRBJ2-1; D perhaps matches TRBD2 (5 bases). Between the trimmed V and J ends, which lost 4 bases and 6 bases, there was a span of 19 bases. The CDR3 covers 16 residues. CDR1 and CDR2 from the germline V gene are MNHEY and SVGAGI. In nucleotides, the CDR3 is TGTGCCAGCAGTTCCAACCGTGCGCAAGAGGGCAATGAGCAGTTCTTC. Translating gives CASSSNRAQEGNEQFF.

Turning to this clone: This CDR3 is also generated by other DNA sequences in the sample. The gene calls are TRBV5-1 and TRBJ1-5; D gene ambiguous. Germline V gives CDR1 SGHRS, CDR2 YFSETQ. Trimming shortened V by 4 bases and J by 2 bases, and 10 bases separated the two germline ends. The CDR3 is 14 residues long. CDR3 in DNA: TGCGCCAGCAGCCCGGGAGGTGGCAATCAGCCCCAGCATTTT. It codes for CASSPGGGNQPQHF.

J is TRBJ2-7 and V is TRBV28; the match to TRBD1 covers 11 bases. J lost 2 bases, V lost 5 bases, and 5 bases had no gene match. In germline, CDR1 is MDHEN, CDR2 SYDVKM. The CDR3 has 15 amino acids. CDR3 sequence (DNA): TGTGCCAGCAGTCCCAGGACAGGGGGCCCCTACGAGCAGTACTTC. It translates to CASSPRTGGPYEQYF.

A single count supports this clone. The genes are TRBV5-1 and TRBJ1-2; possible D gene TRBD1, 5 bases. This CDR3 has 14 residues. V dropped 1 base and J dropped 8 bases, with 15 bases sitting between them. Germline V lookup: CDR1 SGHRS, CDR2 YFSETQ. The CDR3 DNA reads TGCGCCAGCAGCTTGCTGGGGGGAACGGAAGGCTACACCTTC. Its translation is CASSLLGGTEGYTF.

The V and J genes are TRBV3-1 (or the pseudogene TRBV3-2) and TRBJ1-2, with TRBD1 as a possible D gene (5 bases). The CDR3 is 15 residues long. V shed 5 bases and J shed 3 bases, with 16 bases lying between them. CDR1 is LGHDT, CDR2 YNNKEL, per germline (reference sequence). Here the CDR3 DNA reads TGTGCCAGCAGCTCCCGACAGATCCCTTACTATGGCTACACCTTC. It specifies CASSSRQIPYYGYTF.

This sequence joins TRBV30 and TRBJ2-1; 12 nucleotides match TRBD2. Per germline, CDR1 GTSNPN and CDR2 SVGIG (reference sequence). J was trimmed by 7 bases and V by 0 bases; bases with no gene match: 4. The CDR3 runs to 15 residues. This CDR3 is CAWSVGLAGGNEQFF. As DNA, the CDR3 is TGTGCCTGGAGTGTAGGTCTAGCGGGAGGGAATGAGCAGTTCTTC.

With regard to this clone: Germline is not matched at one junction end, which may reflect a read error. V gene TRBV6-1 combines with J gene TRBJ1-3; no clear D gene. Germline CDR1 and CDR2: MNHNS and SASEGT. The CDR3 consists of 13 residues. The CDR3 sequence is CASGDGEYEPIYF. Written as DNA, the CDR3 is TGTGCCAGCGGTGATGGGGAATATGAACCCATATATTTT.

About this clone itself: The sample carries other DNA sequences with the same CDR3. The chain recombines TRBV7-3 with TRBJ1-5; D is perhaps TRBD1 (5 bases). Looked up from germline, CDR1 is SGHTA and CDR2 is FQGTGA. The length of the CDR3 is 13 residues. V lost 2 bases to trimming and J lost 6 bases, with 8 bases between them. The CDR3 DNA is TGTGCCAGCAGCTTACAGGGAGGTCAGCCCCAGCATTTT. The encoded protein is CASSLQGGQPQHF.

The chain links TRBV27 to TRBJ2-7; D not certain. The V end lost 3 bases, the J end lost 2 bases, and 14 bases lay between the germline ends. Germline V gene data show CDR1 as MNHEY and CDR2 as SMNVEV (reference sequence). This CDR3 has 15 residues. The DNA of the CDR3 is TGTGCCAGCAGTTTGGGTACAAACTTCCCCTACGAGCAGTACTTC. This translates into CASSLGTNFPYEQYF.

The rearrangement uses TRBV19 and TRBJ2-7; 8 positions agree with TRBD1. The ends lost 4 bases at V and 3 bases at J; junction bases unmatched: 2. The CDR3 consists of 13 residues. Germline V lookup: CDR1 LNHDA, CDR2 SQIVND (reference sequence). The CDR3 DNA is TGTGCCAGTAGTACCGACAGGGGCTACGAGCAGTACTTC. Translated: CASSTDRGYEQYF.

This clone is a singleton in its sample. J is TRBJ1-2 and V is TRBV14; D might be TRBD1 (5 bases). CDR1 is SGHDN and CDR2 is FVKESK in the germline V gene. CDR3 length: 15 residues. Deletions cut 4 bases from V and 3 bases from J, with 15 bases between. The chain's CDR3 is CASSRRSDSYYGYTF. In nucleotides, the CDR3 is TGTGCCAGCAGCCGACGCAGCGACAGCTACTATGGCTACACCTTC.

Remarks on this clone: The junction and the germline gene differ at one end; a read error may be behind it. The J gene is TRBJ2-3, the V gene TRBV4-1; 9 nucleotides agree with TRBD2. CDR1 and CDR2 (germline): MGHRA, YSYEKL. CDR3 size: 17 residues. CDR3 region: CASSEDEGLARTDTQYF. In DNA, the CDR3 is TGCGCCAGCAGCGAAGATGAGGGACTAGCACGCACAGATACGCAGTATTTT.

This chain joins TRBV10-3 and TRBJ2-7; D uncertain. The CDR3 is 11 amino acids. The V end lost 9 bases, the J end lost 7 bases, and 13 bases lay between the germline ends. Germline V gene sequence: CDR1 ENHRY, CDR2 SYGVKD. The CDR3 is CAIGALREQYF. Written as DNA, the CDR3 is TGTGCCATTGGAGCTCTACGAGAGCAGTACTTC.

This chain joins TRBV9 and TRBJ2-3, with D unclear. The germline V gene encodes CDR1 SGDLS and CDR2 YYNGEE. The V gene lost 0 bases and the J gene lost 4 bases, with 3 bases spanning the gap. The CDR3 extends over 12 amino acids. The CDR3 loop reads CASSVDPDTQYF. For the CDR3, the DNA is TGTGCCAGCAGCGTAGACCCAGATACGCAGTATTTT.

The genes are TRBV6-2 or TRBV6-3 and TRBJ1-1; D remains ambiguous. The CDR3 loop spans 14 amino acids. The ends were cut back, 6 bases at V and 5 bases at J, with 16 bases in the middle. From germline, CDR1 is MNHEY and CDR2 SVGEGT. The CDR3 DNA reads as TGTGCCAGCAGCCCTACTGAGCGAAAAACTGAAGCTTTCTTT. Protein: CASSPTERKTEAFF.

This chain connects TRBV27 to TRBJ1-5; perhaps TRBD1 as D (5 bases). The CDR3 length is 16 residues. The V end lost 8 bases, the J end lost 2 bases, and 19 bases lay between the germline ends. The germline V gene has CDR1 MNHEY and CDR2 SMNVEV (reference sequence). This chain's CDR3 is CASWRVGQGGNQPQHF. The CDR3 DNA is TGTGCCAGCTGGCGGGTGGGGCAGGGAGGCAATCAGCCCCAGCATTTT.

The CDR3 nucleotides are TGTGCCTGGAACGGGGTCCGCAATGAGCAGTTCTTC. This sequence encodes CAWNGVRNEQFF. The chain employs TRBV30 and TRBJ2-1, with a possible D match to TRBD2 (5 bases). Trimming pared 4 bases from V and 6 bases from J, leaving 10 bases between. CDR3 length equals 12 residues. The germline V gene has CDR1 GTSNPN and CDR2 SVGIG (reference sequence).

The chain uses TRBV5-8 and TRBJ2-3, with 12 bases that match TRBD2. Germline CDR1 reads SGHTS; CDR2 reads YDEGEE. This CDR3 comprises 15 residues. The V gene end was trimmed by 6 bases and the J gene end by 3 bases; junction bases not matched to a gene: 5. CDR3 region: CASTTGLAGTDTQYF. In DNA, the CDR3 is TGTGCCAGCACCACCGGACTAGCGGGAACAGATACGCAGTATTTT.

The CDR3 sequence: CASSLVEGRNSPLHF. Written as DNA, the CDR3 is TGTGCCAGCAGCTTAGTGGAGGGGCGAAATTCACCCCTCCACTTT. The V call is TRBV7-2, the J call TRBJ1-6; tentatively, D is TRBD1 (5 bases). CDR1 and CDR2 (germline): SGHTA, FQGNSA. This CDR3 has 15 residues. Trimming pared 1 base from V and 7 bases from J, leaving 11 bases between.